These 5 T cell receptor beta chains share one sample of origin, sequenced in a study of CD8+ T cells in alopecia areata. In each case, RNA was isolated and then reverse transcribed into cDNA as the sequencing template. Libraries were prepared by immunoSEQ multiplex PCR; TCRdb keeps only in-frame clonotypes and omits some of them. This table has 45,000 to 60,000 clones, about 96% appearing once. The material was CD8+ T cells sorted from blood, obtained at week 0. Receptor source: a human donor with alopecia areata.

The genes are TRBV30 and TRBJ1-1, with 8 bases aligning to TRBD1. CDR1 and CDR2 from the germline V gene are GTSNPN and SVGIG (reference sequence). The V segment lost 3 bases and the J segment 6 bases; nucleotides outside the gene matches: 3. The CDR3 is 12 residues long. The CDR3 region has the DNA TGTGCCTGGAGGGGACAGGTCCCTGAAGCTTTCTTT. It yields the protein CAWRGQVPEAFF.

This chain links TRBV5-1 with TRBJ2-7; D is ambiguous. The ends were cut back, 4 bases at V and 6 bases at J, with 11 bases in the middle. There are 12 residues in the CDR3. The germline V gene encodes CDR1 SGHRS and CDR2 YFSETQ. The CDR3 loop reads CASSPGAFEQYF. Here the CDR3 DNA reads TGCGCCAGCAGCCCCGGAGCTTTCGAGCAGTACTTC.

The CDR3 is CASSARAGAYEQYF. DNA of the CDR3: TGCGCCAGCAGCGCCCGGGCAGGGGCCTACGAGCAGTACTTC. The chain joins TRBV4-3 to TRBJ2-7, with TRBD1 as a possible D gene (6 bases). From germline, CDR1 is LGHNA and CDR2 YSLEER. Trimming pared 5 bases from V and 2 bases from J, leaving 13 bases between. This CDR3 is built from 14 residues.

The rearrangement links TRBV29-1 to TRBJ2-2; D not certain. Germline V gene sequence: CDR1 SQVTM, CDR2 ANQGSEA. Deletions cut 1 base from V and 6 bases from J, with 6 bases between. This CDR3 has 12 amino acids. The CDR3 loop reads CSVEAGPGELFF. The CDR3 bases are TGCAGCGTTGAAGCGGGCCCCGGGGAGCTGTTTTTT.

This clone was observed once. This sequence joins TRBV27 and TRBJ1-1; the match to TRBD1 covers 8 bases. This CDR3 contains 13 residues. Germline CDR1 and CDR2: MNHEY and SMNVEV (reference sequence). The J segment lost 11 bases and the V segment lost 9 bases, leaving 14 bases of the junction unmatched. The DNA of the CDR3 is TGTGCCAGTCAGGGGGCAGGGGATATGCTGGCTTTCTTT. This gives the protein CASQGAGDMLAFF.